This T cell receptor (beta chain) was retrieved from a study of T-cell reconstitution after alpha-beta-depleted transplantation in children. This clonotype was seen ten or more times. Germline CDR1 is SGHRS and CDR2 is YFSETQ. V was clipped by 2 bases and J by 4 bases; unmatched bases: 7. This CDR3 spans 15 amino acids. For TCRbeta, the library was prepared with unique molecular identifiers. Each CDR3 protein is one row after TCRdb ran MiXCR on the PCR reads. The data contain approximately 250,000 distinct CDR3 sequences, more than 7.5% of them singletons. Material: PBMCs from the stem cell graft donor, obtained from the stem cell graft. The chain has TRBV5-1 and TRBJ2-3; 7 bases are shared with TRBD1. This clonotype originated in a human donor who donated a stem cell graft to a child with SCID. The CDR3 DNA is TGCGCCAGCAGCTTACTGACAGGGCTCGCAGATACGCAGTATTTT. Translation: CASSLLTGLADTQYF.